The 4 T cell receptor beta chains below come from one sample, sequenced in a study of blood T cell repertoires in COVID-19. Sequenced by immunoSEQ multiplex PCR; TCRdb stores in-frame clones only, minus some. The profile shows approximately 290,000 clones, about 89% of them singletons. Sequencing was done on a sample of peripheral blood. The receptors shown here come from a young man with acute or convalescent COVID-19.

The rearrangement joins TRBV7-2 to TRBJ2-7; D not resolved. Germline V gives CDR1 SGHTA, CDR2 FQGNSA. With 5 bases removed from V and 6 bases from J, the gap between germline ends came to 20 bases. The CDR3 extends over 15 amino acids. The chain's CDR3 is CASSPYSNLLGEQYF. In nucleotides, the CDR3 is TGTGCCAGCAGCCCATACAGTAACCTCCTGGGCGAGCAGTACTTC.

The rearrangement joins TRBV6-1 to TRBJ1-2; D gene ambiguous. Trimming shortened V by 2 bases and J by 3 bases, and 10 bases separated the two germline ends. The CDR3 runs 14 residues. Germline assignment: CDR1 MNHNS and CDR2 SASEGT. The CDR3 DNA reads TGTGCCAGCAGTGAAAACGGGCGGGACTATGGCTACACCTTC. Protein sequence: CASSENGRDYGYTF.

This sequence joins TRBV5-1 and TRBJ2-3, with TRBD2 identical over 7 bases. The germline V gene encodes CDR1 SGHRS and CDR2 YFSETQ. This CDR3 spans 13 amino acids. J gave up 0 bases and V 9 bases, and 4 bases lay outside the gene matches. CDR3 DNA: TGCGCCACCAAGCGGGGTAGCACAGATACGCAGTATTTT. Protein: CATKRGSTDTQYF. Full variable domain (missing parts from reference TRBV5-1 and TRBJ2-3): KAGVTQTPRYLIKTRGQQVTLSCSPISGHRSVSWYQQTPGQGLQFLFEYFSETQRNKGNFPGRFSGRQFSNSRSEMNVSTLELGDSALYLCATKRGSTDTQYFGPGTRLTVL.

The chain links TRBV5-1 to TRBJ2-2, with a weak D call TRBD1 (5 bases). From germline, CDR1 is SGHRS and CDR2 YFSETQ. Trimming pared 3 bases from V and 6 bases from J, leaving 12 bases between. The CDR3 is 14 amino acids. CDR3 nucleotides: TGCGCCAGCAGCTATCAGGGTTATCCCGGGGAGCTGTTTTTT. Translation gives CASSYQGYPGELFF.